The 17 T cell receptor beta chains listed next were all sequenced from one sample in a study of T-cell memory formation after mild COVID-19. TCRdb reprocessed the 5' RACE reads with MiXCR, giving one entry per CDR3 protein. The data contain about 150,000 distinct CDR3 sequences, approximately 12% of them singletons. The specimen sequenced was PBMCs or a T cell subset sorted from them (not recorded which). The receptors originated from a man aged 18 to 29 who had mild COVID-19 (a few samples of this study predate the infection). Cell type and time point are not known.

The rearrangement links TRBV20-1 to TRBJ2-1; D possibly corresponds to TRBD2 (5 bases). The CDR3 runs 15 residues. V was pared by 6 bases and J by 0 bases, with 15 bases between. Germline assignment: CDR1 DFQATT and CDR2 SNEGSKA (reference sequence). The CDR3: CSARPGGSSYNEQFF. The CDR3 region has the DNA TGCAGTGCCCGACCAGGAGGTAGCTCCTACAATGAGCAGTTCTTC.

The chain is built from TRBV12-3 or TRBV12-4 and TRBJ1-2; 8 positions agree with TRBD1. V shed 6 bases, J shed 8 bases, and the junction held 8 bases outside the gene matches. The length of the CDR3 is 13 residues. The CDR3 loop reads CASRDTGGRGYTF. The CDR3 region has the DNA TGTGCCAGCAGGGACACAGGGGGACGCGGCTACACCTTC.

A few counts support this clonotype. V is TRBV7-8 and J is TRBJ1-2; 8 nucleotides line up with TRBD1. Germline loops: CDR1 SGHVS, CDR2 FQNEAQ. V gave up 7 bases and J gave up 0 bases; unmatched junction bases: 13. The CDR3 spans 17 residues. Written as DNA, the CDR3 is TGTGCCAGCACCAGAGGAGCAGGGGGCACGGCTAACTATGGCTACACCTTC. Protein: CASTRGAGGTANYGYTF.

The V call is TRBV28, the J call TRBJ2-2; D possibly corresponds to TRBD1 (6 bases). Germline V gives CDR1 MDHEN, CDR2 SYDVKM. The CDR3 contains 15 residues. V was pared by 5 bases and J by 2 bases, with 12 bases between. The CDR3 DNA sequence: TGTGCCAGCAGTCGGTCGGACAGAAACACCGGGGAGCTGTTTTTT. Residues: CASSRSDRNTGELFF. Supplemented by reference TRBV28 and TRBJ2-2, the full variable domain reads DVKVTQSSRYLVKRTGEKVFLECVQDMDHENMFWYRQDPGLGLRLIYFSYDVKMKEKGDIPEGYSVSREKKERFSLILESASTNQTSMYLCASSRSDRNTGELFFGEGSRLTVL.

This sequence joins TRBV5-4 and TRBJ1-3, with D unclear. The CDR3 totals 16 residues. Trimming cost V 2 bases and J 0 bases, with 12 bases left between them. Germline V lookup: CDR1 SGHNT, CDR2 YYREEE (reference sequence). The DNA of the CDR3 is TGTGCCAGCAGCTTAGGGCCGTCGTCCTCTGGAAACACCATATATTTT. Its translation is CASSLGPSSSGNTIYF.

This clonotype turned up a few times. The V gene is TRBV19, the J gene TRBJ1-1; D call uncertain. V dropped 9 bases and J dropped 4 bases, with 15 bases sitting between them. Germline CDR1 LNHDA, CDR2 SQIVND (reference sequence). The length of the CDR3 is 13 residues. The CDR3 loop is CASLGSVGTEAFF. The CDR3 bases are TGTGCCAGCCTTGGGAGCGTGGGCACTGAAGCTTTCTTT.

The chain has TRBV7-9 and TRBJ2-7, with D maybe TRBD1 (8 bases). Trimming cost V 1 base and J 3 bases, with 22 bases left between them. Germline V gene lookup returns CDR1 SEHNR and CDR2 FQNEAQ (reference sequence). The CDR3 covers 18 residues. For the CDR3, the DNA is TGTGCCAGCAGCTTAGTGGGGGGGACAGGCGACATCGTCTACGAGCAGTACTTC. It yields the protein CASSLVGGTGDIVYEQYF.

The chain uses TRBV4-3 and TRBJ2-5, with D possibly TRBD1 on 5 matching bases. From germline, CDR1 is LGHNA and CDR2 YSLEER. There are 17 residues in the CDR3. Trimming shortened V by 2 bases and J by 5 bases, and 21 bases separated the two germline ends. CDR3 sequence: CASSQHVAGSVGETQYF. CDR3 DNA sequence: TGCGCCAGCAGCCAACATGTGGCAGGGTCGGTTGGGGAGACCCAGTACTTC.

This clonotype was seen only a few times. This chain uses TRBV7-3 with TRBJ2-1; 8 bases line up with TRBD2. Germline-derived CDR1 and CDR2 are SGHTA and FQGTGA. This CDR3 is 15 amino acids long. The V gene end was trimmed by 2 bases and the J gene end by 0 bases; junction bases not matched to a gene: 0. The chain's CDR3 is CASSLGTSSYNEQFF. The CDR3, as DNA: TGTGCCAGCAGCTTAGGGACTAGCTCCTACAATGAGCAGTTCTTC.

In its sample, this clonotype was seen a few times. The rearrangement joins TRBV11-2 to TRBJ2-3, with 8 bases that match TRBD2. Germline values: CDR1 SGHAT, CDR2 FQNNGV. With 6 bases clipped from V and 5 bases from J, the junction kept 7 bases outside the gene matches. This CDR3 is 14 amino acids long. DNA of the CDR3: TGTGCCAGCAGACCCGGGACTAGTGGAGATACGCAGTATTTT. Encoded protein: CASRPGTSGDTQYF.

This chain connects TRBV12-5 to TRBJ2-7; 8 positions match TRBD1. Germline V CDR1 and CDR2: LGHNT, FRNRAP. The length of the CDR3 is 16 residues. V gave up 5 bases and J gave up 4 bases; unmatched junction bases: 13. DNA for the CDR3: TGTGCTAGTGGTGCTGATGACAGGGGACTGCCTTACGAGCAGTACGTC. It yields the protein CASGADDRGLPYEQYV.

This clonotype turned up a few times. The chain recombines TRBV12-3 or TRBV12-4 with TRBJ1-5; D call uncertain. The length of the CDR3 is 13 residues. Trimming stripped 4 bases from V and 13 bases from J, with 17 bases between. In nucleotides, the CDR3 is TGTGCCAGCAGTTCCCACGGACCGGGTCTTCAGCATTTT. As protein: CASSSHGPGLQHF.

The V gene is TRBV5-4, the J gene TRBJ2-1, with 7 bases that match TRBD1. Trimming took 4 bases from V and 3 from J; bases not matched to a gene: 4. The V gene's germline CDR1 is SGHNT and CDR2 YYREEE (reference sequence). This CDR3 comprises 14 residues. The CDR3, as DNA: TGTGCCAGCAGCGCCCGGGACAGCTACAATGAGCAGTTCTTC. Protein: CASSARDSYNEQFF.

This clonotype was detected many times. The rearrangement links TRBV20-1 to TRBJ1-1, with 8 positions matching TRBD1. The CDR3 is made up of 13 amino acids. The V and J ends lost 4 bases and 5 bases, in that order; junction bases with no gene match: 6. Per the germline V gene, CDR1 is DFQATT and CDR2 is SNEGSKA (reference sequence). The CDR3 region has the DNA TGCAGTGCTACCCAGGGGGCAGAAACTGAAGCTTTCTTT. This codes for CSATQGAETEAFF.

This chain uses TRBV25-1 with TRBJ1-4; D call uncertain. V lost 3 bases and J lost 3, with 11 bases in between. The CDR3 is made up of 15 amino acids. Germline CDR1 is MGHDK and CDR2 is SYGVNS. CDR3 DNA sequence: TGTGCCAGCAGTGAGGGTCACCGGGCTAATGAAAAACTGTTTTTT. This codes for CASSEGHRANEKLFF.

The chain couples TRBV6-2 or TRBV6-3 to TRBJ2-7; weak D call: TRBD1 (6 bases). CDR3 length: 14 amino acids. V lost 0 bases to trimming and J lost 3 bases, with 9 bases between them. CDR1 is MNHEY and CDR2 is SVGEGT in the germline V gene. As DNA, the CDR3 is TGTGCCAGCAGTTACTCGAGGGGGTTCTACGAGCAGTACGTC. Translated, it gives CASSYSRGFYEQYV.

This clonotype has a handful of counts. The V gene is TRBV7-3, the J gene TRBJ2-6; D is unresolved. CDR1 is SGHTA and CDR2 is FQGTGA in the germline V gene. This CDR3 has 15 residues. Trimming took off 2 bases at V and 1 base at J, with 6 bases between the two ends. The CDR3 DNA reads as TGTGCCAGCAGCTTAGCTGGTTCTGGGGCCAACGTCCTGACTTTC. Its protein is CASSLAGSGANVLTF. The whole variable domain, remainder taken from reference TRBV7-3 and TRBJ2-6, is GAGVSQTPSNKVTEKGKYVELRCDPISGHTALYWYRQSLGQGPEFLIYFQGTGAADDSGLPNDRFFAVRPEGSVSTLKIQRTERGDSAVYLCASSLAGSGANVLTFGAGSRLTVL.